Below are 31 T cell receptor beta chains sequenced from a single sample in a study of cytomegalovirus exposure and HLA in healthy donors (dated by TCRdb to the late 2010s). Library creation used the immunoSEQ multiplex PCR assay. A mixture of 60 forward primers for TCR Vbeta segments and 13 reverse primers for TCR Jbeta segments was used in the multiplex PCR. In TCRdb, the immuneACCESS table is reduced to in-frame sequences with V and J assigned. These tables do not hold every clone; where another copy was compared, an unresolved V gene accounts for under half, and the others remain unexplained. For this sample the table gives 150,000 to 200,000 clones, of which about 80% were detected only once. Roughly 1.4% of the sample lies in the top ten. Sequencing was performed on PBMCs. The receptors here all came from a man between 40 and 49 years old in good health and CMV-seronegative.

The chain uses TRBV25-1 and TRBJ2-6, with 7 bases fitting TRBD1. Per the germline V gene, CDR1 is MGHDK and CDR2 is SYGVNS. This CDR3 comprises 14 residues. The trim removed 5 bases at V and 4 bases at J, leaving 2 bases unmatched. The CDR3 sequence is CASSTGAGANVLTF. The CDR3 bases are TGTGCCAGCAGTACAGGGGCCGGGGCCAACGTCCTGACTTTC.

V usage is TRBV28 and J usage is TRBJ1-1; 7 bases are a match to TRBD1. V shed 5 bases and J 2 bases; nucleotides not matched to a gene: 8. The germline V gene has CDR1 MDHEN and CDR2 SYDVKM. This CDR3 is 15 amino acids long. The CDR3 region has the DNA TGTGCCAGCAGTCCCGGGACAGCGGAAAACACTGAAGCTTTCTTT. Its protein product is CASSPGTAENTEAFF.

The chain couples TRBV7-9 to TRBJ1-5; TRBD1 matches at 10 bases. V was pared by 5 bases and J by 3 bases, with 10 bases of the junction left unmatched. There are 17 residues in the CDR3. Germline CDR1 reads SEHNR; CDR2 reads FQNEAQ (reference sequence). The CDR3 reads CASSHPETGGNNQPQHF. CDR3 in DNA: TGTGCCAGCAGCCACCCGGAGACAGGGGGCAACAATCAGCCCCAGCATTTT.

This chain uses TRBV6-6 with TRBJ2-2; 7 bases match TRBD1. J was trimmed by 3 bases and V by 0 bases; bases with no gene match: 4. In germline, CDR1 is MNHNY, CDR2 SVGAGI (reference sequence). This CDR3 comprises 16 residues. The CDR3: CASSYSTGLYTGELFF. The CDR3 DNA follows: TGTGCCAGCAGTTACTCGACAGGGCTCTACACCGGGGAGCTGTTTTTT.

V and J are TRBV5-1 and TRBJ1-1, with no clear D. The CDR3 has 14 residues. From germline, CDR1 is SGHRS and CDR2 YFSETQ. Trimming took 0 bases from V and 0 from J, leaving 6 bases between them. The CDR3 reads CASSLGGVNTEAFF. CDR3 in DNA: TGCGCCAGCAGCTTGGGCGGGGTGAACACTGAAGCTTTCTTT.

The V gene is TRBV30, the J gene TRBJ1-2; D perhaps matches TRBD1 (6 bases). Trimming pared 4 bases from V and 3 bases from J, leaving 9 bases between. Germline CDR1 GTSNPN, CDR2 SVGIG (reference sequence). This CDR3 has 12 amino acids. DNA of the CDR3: TGTGCCTGGATACGACAGGACTATGGCTACACCTTC. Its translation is CAWIRQDYGYTF. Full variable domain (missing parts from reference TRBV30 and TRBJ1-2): SQTIHQWPATLVQPVGSPLSLECTVEGTSNPNLYWYRQAAGRGLQLLFYSVGIGQISSEVPQNLSASRPQDRQFILSSKKLLLSDSGFYLCAWIRQDYGYTFGSGTRLTVV.

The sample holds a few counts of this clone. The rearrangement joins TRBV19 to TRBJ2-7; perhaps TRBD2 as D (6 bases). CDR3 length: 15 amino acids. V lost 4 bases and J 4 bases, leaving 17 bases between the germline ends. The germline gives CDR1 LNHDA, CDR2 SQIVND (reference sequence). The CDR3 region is CASSSRDFGDYEQYF. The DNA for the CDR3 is TGTGCCAGTAGTAGTCGGGACTTCGGGGATTACGAGCAGTACTTC.

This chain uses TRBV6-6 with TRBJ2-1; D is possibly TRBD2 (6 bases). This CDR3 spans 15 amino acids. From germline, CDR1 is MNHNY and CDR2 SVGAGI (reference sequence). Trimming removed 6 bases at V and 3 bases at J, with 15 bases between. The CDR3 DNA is TGTGCCAGCAGGGCCCGGGAGTTATACTACAATGAGCAGTTCTTC. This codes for CASRARELYYNEQFF.

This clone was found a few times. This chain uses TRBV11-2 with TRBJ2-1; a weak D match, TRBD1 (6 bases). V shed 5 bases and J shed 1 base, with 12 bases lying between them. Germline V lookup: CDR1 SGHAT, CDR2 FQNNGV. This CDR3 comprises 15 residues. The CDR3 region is CASSLPQGSYNEQFF. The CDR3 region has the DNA TGTGCCAGCAGCCTACCACAGGGATCCTACAATGAGCAGTTCTTC. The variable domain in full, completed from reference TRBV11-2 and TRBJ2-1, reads EAGVAQSPRYKIIEKRQSVAFWCNPISGHATLYWYQQILGQGPKLLIQFQNNGVVDDSQLPKDRFSAERLKGVDSTLKIQPAKLEDSAVYLCASSLPQGSYNEQFFGPGTRLTVL.

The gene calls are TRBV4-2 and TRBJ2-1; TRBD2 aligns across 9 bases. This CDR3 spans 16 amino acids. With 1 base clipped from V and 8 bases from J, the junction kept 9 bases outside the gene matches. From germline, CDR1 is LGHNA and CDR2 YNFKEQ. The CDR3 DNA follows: TGTGCCAGCAGCCAAGTTAGTGTAGCGGGGGTGGATGAGCAGTTCTTC. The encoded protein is CASSQVSVAGVDEQFF.

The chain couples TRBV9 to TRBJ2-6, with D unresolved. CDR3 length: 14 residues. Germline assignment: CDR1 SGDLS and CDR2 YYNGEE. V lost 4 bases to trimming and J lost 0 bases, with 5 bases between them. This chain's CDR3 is CASSPSSGANVLTF. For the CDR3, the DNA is TGTGCCAGCAGCCCGAGCTCTGGGGCCAACGTCCTGACTTTC.

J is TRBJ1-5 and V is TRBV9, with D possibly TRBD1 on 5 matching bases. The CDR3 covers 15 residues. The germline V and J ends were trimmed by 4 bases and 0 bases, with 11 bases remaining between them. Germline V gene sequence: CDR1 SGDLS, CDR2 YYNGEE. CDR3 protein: CASSPDSDSNQPQHF. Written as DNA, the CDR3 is TGTGCCAGCAGCCCTGACAGCGATAGCAATCAGCCCCAGCATTTT.

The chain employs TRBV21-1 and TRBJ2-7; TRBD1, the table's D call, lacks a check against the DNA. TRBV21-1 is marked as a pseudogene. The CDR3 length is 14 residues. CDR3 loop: CASSENRRIYEQYV. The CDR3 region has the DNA TGTGCCAGCAGCGAAAACAGGAGAATCTACGAGCAGTACGTC.

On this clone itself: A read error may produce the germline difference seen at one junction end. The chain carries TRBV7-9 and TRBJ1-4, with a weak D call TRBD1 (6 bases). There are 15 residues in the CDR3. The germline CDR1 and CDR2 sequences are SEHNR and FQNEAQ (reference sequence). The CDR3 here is CSSSLGGDLNEKLFF. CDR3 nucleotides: TGTTCCAGCAGCTTAGGGGGGGACCTTAATGAAAAACTGTTTTTT.

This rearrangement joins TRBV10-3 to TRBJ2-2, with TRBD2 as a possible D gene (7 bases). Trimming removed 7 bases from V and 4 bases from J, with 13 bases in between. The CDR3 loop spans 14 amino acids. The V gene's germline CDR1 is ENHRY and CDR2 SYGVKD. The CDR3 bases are TGTGCCATCAAGGGGGGGCGCGGCACCGGGGAGCTGTTTTTT. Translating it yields CAIKGGRGTGELFF.

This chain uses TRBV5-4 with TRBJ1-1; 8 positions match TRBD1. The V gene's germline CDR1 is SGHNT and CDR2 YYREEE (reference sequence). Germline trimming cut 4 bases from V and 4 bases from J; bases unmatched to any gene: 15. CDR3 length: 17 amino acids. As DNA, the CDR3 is TGTGCCAGCAGCCCGGGAGGACAGGGACGGTTGGGCACTGAAGCTTTCTTT. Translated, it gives CASSPGGQGRLGTEAFF.

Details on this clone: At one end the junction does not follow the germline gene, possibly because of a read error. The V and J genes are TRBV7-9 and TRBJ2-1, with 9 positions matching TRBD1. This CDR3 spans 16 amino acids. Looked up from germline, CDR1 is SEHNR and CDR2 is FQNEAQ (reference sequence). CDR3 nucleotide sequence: TGTTCCAGCAGCTCCCCCGGGACAGGGATTTACAATGAGCAGTTCTTC. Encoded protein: CSSSSPGTGIYNEQFF.

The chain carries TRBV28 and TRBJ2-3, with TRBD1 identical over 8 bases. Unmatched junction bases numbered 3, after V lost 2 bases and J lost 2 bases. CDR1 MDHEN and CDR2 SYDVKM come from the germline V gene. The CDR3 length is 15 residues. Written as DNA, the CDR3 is TGTGCCAGCAGTTTAGGGGGACAGGCCACAGATACGCAGTATTTT. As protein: CASSLGGQATDTQYF.

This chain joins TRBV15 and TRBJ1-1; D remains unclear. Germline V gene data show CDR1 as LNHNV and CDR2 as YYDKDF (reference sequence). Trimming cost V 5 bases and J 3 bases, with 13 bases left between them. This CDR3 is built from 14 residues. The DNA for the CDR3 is TGTGCCACCAGCGGGGAGGGAAGACACACTGAAGCTTTCTTT. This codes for CATSGEGRHTEAFF.

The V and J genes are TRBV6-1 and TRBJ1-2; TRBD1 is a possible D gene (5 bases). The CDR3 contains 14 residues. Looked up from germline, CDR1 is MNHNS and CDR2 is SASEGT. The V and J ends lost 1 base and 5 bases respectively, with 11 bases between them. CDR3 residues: CASSEEGLEYGYTF. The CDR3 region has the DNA TGTGCCAGCAGTGAAGAGGGGCTAGAATATGGCTACACCTTC.

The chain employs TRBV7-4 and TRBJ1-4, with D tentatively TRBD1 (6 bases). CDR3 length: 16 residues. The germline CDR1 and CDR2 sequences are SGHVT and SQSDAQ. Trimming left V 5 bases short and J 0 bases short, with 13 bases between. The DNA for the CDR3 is TGTGCCAGCAGCCACGGACAGCCTGCAACTAATGAAAAACTGTTTTTT. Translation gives CASSHGQPATNEKLFF. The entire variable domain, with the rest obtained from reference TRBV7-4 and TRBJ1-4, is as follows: GAGVSQSPRYKVAKRGRDVALRCDSISGHVTLYWYRQTLGQGSEVLTYSQSDAQRDKSGRPSGRFSAERPERSVSTLKIQRTEQGDSAVYLCASSHGQPATNEKLFFGSGTQLSVL.

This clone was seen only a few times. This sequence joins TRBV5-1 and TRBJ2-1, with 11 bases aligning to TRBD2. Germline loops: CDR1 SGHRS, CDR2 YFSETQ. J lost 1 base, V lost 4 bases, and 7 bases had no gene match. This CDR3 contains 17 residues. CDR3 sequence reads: CASSLMTSGASYNEQFF. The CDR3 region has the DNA TGCGCCAGCAGCCTCATGACTAGCGGGGCGTCCTACAATGAGCAGTTCTTC. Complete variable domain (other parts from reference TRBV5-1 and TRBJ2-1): KAGVTQTPRYLIKTRGQQVTLSCSPISGHRSVSWYQQTPGQGLQFLFEYFSETQRNKGNFPGRFSGRQFSNSRSEMNVSTLELGDSALYLCASSLMTSGASYNEQFFGPGTRLTVL.

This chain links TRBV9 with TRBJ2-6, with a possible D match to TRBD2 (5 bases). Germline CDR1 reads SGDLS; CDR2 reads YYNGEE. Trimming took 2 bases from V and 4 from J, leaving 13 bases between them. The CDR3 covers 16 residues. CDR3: CASSVWAPGGANVLTF. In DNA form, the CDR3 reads TGTGCCAGCAGCGTTTGGGCCCCGGGAGGGGCCAACGTCCTGACTTTC.

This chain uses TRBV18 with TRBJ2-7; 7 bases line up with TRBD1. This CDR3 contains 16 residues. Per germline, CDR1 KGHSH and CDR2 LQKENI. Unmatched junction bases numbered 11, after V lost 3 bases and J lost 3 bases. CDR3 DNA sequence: TGTGCCAGCTCACCGAAATCCGGGACAGAGTTCTACGAGCAGTACGTC. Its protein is CASSPKSGTEFYEQYV.

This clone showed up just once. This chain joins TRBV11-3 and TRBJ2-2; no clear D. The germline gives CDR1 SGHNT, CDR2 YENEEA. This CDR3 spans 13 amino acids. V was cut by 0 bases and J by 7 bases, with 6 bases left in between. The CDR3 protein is CASSLEAVGELFF. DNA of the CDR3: TGTGCCAGCAGCTTAGAGGCGGTCGGGGAGCTGTTTTTT.

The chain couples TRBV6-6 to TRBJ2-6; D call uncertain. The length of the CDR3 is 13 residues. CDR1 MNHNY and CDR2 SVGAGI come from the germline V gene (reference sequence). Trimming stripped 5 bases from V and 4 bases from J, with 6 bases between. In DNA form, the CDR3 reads TGTGCCAGCAGTCCGCAGGGGGCCAACGTCCTGACTTTC. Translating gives CASSPQGANVLTF.

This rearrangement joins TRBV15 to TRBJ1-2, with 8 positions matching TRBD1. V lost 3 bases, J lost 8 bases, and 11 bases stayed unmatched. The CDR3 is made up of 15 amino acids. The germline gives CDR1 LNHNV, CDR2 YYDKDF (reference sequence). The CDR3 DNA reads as TGTGCCACCAGCAGGGATACCGGGACAGGATTCGGCTACACCTTC. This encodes CATSRDTGTGFGYTF. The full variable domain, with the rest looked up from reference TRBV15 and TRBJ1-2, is DAMVIQNPRYQVTQFGKPVTLSCSQTLNHNVMYWYQQKSSQAPKLLFHYYDKDFNNEADTPDNFQSRRPNTSFCFLDIRSPGLGDTAMYLCATSRDTGTGFGYTFGSGTRLTVV.

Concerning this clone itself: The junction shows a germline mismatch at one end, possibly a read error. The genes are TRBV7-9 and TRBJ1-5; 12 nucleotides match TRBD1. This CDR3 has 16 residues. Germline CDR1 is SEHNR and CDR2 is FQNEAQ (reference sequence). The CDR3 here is CSSSLGTGGPNQPQHF. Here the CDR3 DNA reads TGTTCCAGCAGCTTAGGGACAGGGGGCCCCAATCAGCCCCAGCATTTT.

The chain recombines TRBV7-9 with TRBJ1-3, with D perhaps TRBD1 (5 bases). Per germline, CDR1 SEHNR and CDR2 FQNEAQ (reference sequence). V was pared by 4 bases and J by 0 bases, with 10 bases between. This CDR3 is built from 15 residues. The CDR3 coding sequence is TGTGCCAGCAGCTACCCAGGGTTCTCTGGAAACACCATATATTTT. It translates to CASSYPGFSGNTIYF. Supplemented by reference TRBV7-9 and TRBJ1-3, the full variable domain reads DTGVSQNPRHKITKRGQNVTFRCDPISEHNRLYWYRQTLGQGPEFLTYFQNEAQLEKSRLLSDRFSAERPKGSFSTLEIQRTEQGDSAMYLCASSYPGFSGNTIYFGEGSWLTVV.

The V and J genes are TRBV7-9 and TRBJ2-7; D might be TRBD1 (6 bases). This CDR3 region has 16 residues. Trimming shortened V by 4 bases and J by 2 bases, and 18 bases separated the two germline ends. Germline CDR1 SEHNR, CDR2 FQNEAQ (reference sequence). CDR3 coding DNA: TGTGCCAGCAGCTCCAACCCGGGCCAGGGGCCCTACGAGCAGTACTTC. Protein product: CASSSNPGQGPYEQYF.

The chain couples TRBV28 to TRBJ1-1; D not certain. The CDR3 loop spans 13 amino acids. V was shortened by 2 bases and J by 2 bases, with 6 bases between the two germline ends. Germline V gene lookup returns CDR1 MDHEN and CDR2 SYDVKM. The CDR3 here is CASSLAGNTEAFF. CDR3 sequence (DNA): TGTGCCAGCAGTTTAGCAGGAAACACTGAAGCTTTCTTT.